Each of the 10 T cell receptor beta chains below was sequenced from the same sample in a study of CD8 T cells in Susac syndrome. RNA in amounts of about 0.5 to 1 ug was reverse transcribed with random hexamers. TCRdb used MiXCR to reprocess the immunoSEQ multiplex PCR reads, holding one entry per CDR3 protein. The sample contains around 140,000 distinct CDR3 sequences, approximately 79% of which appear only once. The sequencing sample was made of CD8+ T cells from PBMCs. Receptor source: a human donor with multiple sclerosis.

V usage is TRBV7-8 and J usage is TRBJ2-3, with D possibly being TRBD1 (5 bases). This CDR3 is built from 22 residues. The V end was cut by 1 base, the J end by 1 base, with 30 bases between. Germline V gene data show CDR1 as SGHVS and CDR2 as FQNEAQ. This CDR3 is CASSLVARSHPARAIGTDTQYF. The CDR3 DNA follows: TGTGCCAGCAGCTTAGTAGCCAGATCCCATCCGGCCAGGGCTATTGGCACAGATACGCAGTATTTT.

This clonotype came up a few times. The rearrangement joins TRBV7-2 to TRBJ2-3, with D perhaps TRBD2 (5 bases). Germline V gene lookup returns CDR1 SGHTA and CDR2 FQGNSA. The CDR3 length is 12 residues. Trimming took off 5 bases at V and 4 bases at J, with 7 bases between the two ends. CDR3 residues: CASSQDSDTQYF. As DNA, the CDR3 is TGTGCCAGCAGCCAGGACTCAGATACGCAGTATTTT.

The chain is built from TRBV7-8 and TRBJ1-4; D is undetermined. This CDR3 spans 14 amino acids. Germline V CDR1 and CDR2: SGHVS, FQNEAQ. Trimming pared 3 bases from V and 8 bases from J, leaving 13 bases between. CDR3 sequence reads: CASSFDISGEKLFF. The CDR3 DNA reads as TGTGCCAGCAGCTTCGACATATCAGGCGAAAAACTGTTTTTT.

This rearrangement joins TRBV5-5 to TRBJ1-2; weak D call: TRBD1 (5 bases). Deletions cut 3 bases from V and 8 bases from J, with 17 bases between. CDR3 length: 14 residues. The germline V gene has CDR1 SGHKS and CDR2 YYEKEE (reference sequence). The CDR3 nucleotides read TGTGCCAGCAGCTACTACGGGGGACGGGACGGCTACACCTTC. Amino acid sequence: CASSYYGGRDGYTF.

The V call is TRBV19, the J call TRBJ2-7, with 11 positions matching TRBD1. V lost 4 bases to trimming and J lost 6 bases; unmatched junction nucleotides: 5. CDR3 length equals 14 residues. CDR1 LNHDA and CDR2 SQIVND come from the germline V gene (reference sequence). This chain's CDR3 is CASSTGTGGIEQYF. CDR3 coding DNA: TGTGCCAGTAGTACCGGGACAGGGGGAATCGAGCAGTACTTC.

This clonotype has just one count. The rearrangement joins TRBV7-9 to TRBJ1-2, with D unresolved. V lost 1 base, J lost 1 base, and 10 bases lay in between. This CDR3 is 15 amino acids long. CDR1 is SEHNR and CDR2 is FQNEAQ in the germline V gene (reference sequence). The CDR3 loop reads CASSLEPGDNYGYTF. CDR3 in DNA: TGTGCCAGCAGCTTAGAACCGGGCGATAACTATGGCTACACCTTC.

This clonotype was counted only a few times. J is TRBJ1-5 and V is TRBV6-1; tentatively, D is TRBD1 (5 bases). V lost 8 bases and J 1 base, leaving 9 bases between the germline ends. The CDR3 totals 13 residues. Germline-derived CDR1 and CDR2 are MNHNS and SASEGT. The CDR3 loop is CASWGVSNQPQHF. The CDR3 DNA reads TGTGCCAGCTGGGGGGTGAGCAATCAGCCCCAGCATTTT.

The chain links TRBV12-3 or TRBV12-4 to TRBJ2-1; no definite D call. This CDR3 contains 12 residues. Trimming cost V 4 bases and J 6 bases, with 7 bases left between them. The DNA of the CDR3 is TGTGCCAGCAGTTCTGACGGCAATGAGCAGTTCTTC. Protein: CASSSDGNEQFF.

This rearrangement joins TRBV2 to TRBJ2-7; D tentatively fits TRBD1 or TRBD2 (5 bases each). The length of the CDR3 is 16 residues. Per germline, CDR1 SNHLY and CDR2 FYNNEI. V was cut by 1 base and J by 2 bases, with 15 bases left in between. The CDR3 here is CASSEGGSVVPYEQYV. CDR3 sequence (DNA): TGTGCCAGCAGTGAAGGGGGGTCAGTGGTACCCTACGAGCAGTACGTC.

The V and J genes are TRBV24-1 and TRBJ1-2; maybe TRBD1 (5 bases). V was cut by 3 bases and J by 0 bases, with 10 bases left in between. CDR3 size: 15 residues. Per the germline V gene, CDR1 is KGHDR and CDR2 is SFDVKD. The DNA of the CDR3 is TGTGCCACCAGTGATACAGGCCTAGCTAACTATGGCTACACCTTC. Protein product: CATSDTGLANYGYTF.